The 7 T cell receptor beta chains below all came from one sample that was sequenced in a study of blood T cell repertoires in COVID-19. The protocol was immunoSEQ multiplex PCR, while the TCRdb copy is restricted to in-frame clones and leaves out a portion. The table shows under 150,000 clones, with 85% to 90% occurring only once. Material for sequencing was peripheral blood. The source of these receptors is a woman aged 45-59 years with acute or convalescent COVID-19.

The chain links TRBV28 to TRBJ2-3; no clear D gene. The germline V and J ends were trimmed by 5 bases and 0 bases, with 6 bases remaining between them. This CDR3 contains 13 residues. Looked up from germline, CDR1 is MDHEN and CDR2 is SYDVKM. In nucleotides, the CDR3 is TGTGCCAGCAGTCCTCCTAGCACAGATACGCAGTATTTT. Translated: CASSPPSTDTQYF.

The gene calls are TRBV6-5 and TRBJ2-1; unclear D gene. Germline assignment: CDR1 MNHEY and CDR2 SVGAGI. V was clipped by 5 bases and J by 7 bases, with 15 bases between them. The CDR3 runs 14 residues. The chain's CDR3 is CASSTSLGTNEQFF. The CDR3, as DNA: TGTGCCAGCAGTACCTCTCTAGGAACGAATGAGCAGTTCTTC.

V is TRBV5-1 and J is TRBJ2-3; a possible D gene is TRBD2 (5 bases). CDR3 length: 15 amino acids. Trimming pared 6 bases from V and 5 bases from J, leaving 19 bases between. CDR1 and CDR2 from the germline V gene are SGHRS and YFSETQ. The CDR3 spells CASTTRGGEGDTQYF. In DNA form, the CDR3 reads TGCGCCAGCACTACCCGCGGAGGAGAAGGAGATACGCAGTATTTT.

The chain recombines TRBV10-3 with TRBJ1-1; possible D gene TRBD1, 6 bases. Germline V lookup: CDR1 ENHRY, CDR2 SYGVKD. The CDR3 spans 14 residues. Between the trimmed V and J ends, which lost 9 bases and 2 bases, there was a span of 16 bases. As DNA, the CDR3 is TGTGCCATAGGGCGGGGGGCAGAAAACACTGAAGCTTTCTTT. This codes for CAIGRGAENTEAFF.

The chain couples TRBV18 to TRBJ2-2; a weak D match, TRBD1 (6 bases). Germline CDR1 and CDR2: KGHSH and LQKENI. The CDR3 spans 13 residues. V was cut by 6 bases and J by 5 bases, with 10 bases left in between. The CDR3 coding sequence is TGTGCCAGCTCGCCAGGGACAACCGGGGAGCTGTTTTTT. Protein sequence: CASSPGTTGELFF.

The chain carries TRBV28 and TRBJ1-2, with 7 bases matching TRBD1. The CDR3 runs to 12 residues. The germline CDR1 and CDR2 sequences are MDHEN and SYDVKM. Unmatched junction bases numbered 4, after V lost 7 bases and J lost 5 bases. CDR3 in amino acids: CASTATGYGYTF. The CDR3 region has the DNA TGTGCCAGCACCGCGACAGGGTATGGCTACACCTTC.

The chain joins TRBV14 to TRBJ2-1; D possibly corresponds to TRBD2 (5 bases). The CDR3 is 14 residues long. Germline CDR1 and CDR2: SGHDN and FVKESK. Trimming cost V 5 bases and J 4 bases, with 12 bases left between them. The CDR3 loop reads CASSYTTGYNEQFF. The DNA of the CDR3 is TGTGCCAGCAGCTACACTACGGGGTACAATGAGCAGTTCTTC.